The source of this T cell receptor (beta chain) is a study of T cell changes during pregnancy in multiple sclerosis. There are 14 residues in the CDR3. Germline V gene data show CDR1 as SGHNT and CDR2 as YYREEE (reference sequence). V was clipped by 4 bases and J by 0 bases; unmatched bases: 3. Generated by immunoSEQ multiplex PCR, the TCRdb table keeps only in-frame clones and is missing some. The data show 55,000 to 65,000 clones, 93% seen once. V and J are TRBV5-4 and TRBJ2-5, with 7 positions matching TRBD1. The TCR originated in a female donor with multiple sclerosis, enrolled in a pregnancy study. The material was peripheral blood, obtained after pregnancy. Here the CDR3 reads CASSGGQDQETQYF. The CDR3 DNA reads as TGTGCCAGCAGCGGTGGACAGGACCAAGAGACCCAGTACTTC.